A single sample is the source of the 5 T cell receptor beta chains below, sequenced in a study of breast tumors, draining lymph nodes, adjacent tissues. Via MiXCR, TCRdb re-called the multiplex PCR reads, giving one row per CDR3 protein. The sample includes more than 50,000 distinct CDR3 sequences, roughly 57% of them seen just once. Sequences were obtained from breast tumor tissue. Every receptor here comes from a female donor with breast cancer. Some clones in this sample may be carry-over from other donors' samples.

The sample holds a few counts of this clonotype. This may arise from a read error, as a much more abundant clone is one base away. This chain joins TRBV6-5 and TRBJ1-2; TRBD1 might be the D (6 bases). V was pared by 5 bases and J by 7 bases, with 11 bases between. The germline gives CDR1 MNHEY, CDR2 SVGAGI. CDR3 length equals 12 residues. The CDR3 sequence: CASSHGQSGYTF. The CDR3 DNA is TGTGCCAGCAGTCACGGACAGAGTGGCTACACCTTC.

This clonotype was seen at least ten times. This chain joins TRBV6-1 and TRBJ2-2, with 12 bases fitting TRBD2. This CDR3 has 17 residues. From germline, CDR1 is MNHNS and CDR2 SASEGT. Germline trimming cut 7 bases from V and 0 bases from J; bases unmatched to any gene: 6. This CDR3 is CASIGLAGPSNTGELFF. As DNA, the CDR3 is TGTGCCAGCATCGGACTAGCGGGACCCTCGAACACCGGGGAGCTGTTTTTT.

In its sample, this clonotype was seen once. J is TRBJ2-1 and V is TRBV5-1, with 12 nucleotides matching TRBD1. With 3 bases clipped from V and 6 bases from J, the junction kept 4 bases outside the gene matches. Germline CDR1 is SGHRS and CDR2 is YFSETQ. The CDR3 consists of 15 residues. The CDR3 reads CASSCRDRGPNEQFF. In DNA, the CDR3 is TGCGCCAGCAGCTGCCGGGACAGGGGGCCCAATGAGCAGTTCTTC. The full variable domain, its missing parts supplied by reference TRBV5-1 and TRBJ2-1, is KAGVTQTPRYLIKTRGQQVTLSCSPISGHRSVSWYQQTPGQGLQFLFEYFSETQRNKGNFPGRFSGRQFSNSRSEMNVSTLELGDSALYLCASSCRDRGPNEQFFGPGTRLTVL.

This clonotype appeared many times. The chain couples TRBV6-1 to TRBJ2-5; D uncertain. V shed 3 bases and J shed 1 base, with 6 bases lying between them. The CDR3 loop spans 13 amino acids. The germline V gene encodes CDR1 MNHNS and CDR2 SASEGT. CDR3 bases: TGTGCCAGCAGTGACGGCTTCCAAGAGACCCAGTACTTC. Amino acid sequence: CASSDGFQETQYF.

DNA of the CDR3: TGTGCCAACAGAAGACTAGCGGGAGTAGCAGATACGCAGTATTTT. It translates to CANRRLAGVADTQYF. V gene TRBV9 combines with J gene TRBJ2-3; 12 bases align to TRBD2. The CDR3 loop spans 15 amino acids. The V gene's germline CDR1 is SGDLS and CDR2 YYNGEE. With 9 bases clipped from V and 4 bases from J, the junction kept 9 bases outside the gene matches.